This TCR beta chain is from a study of blood T cell repertoires in COVID-19. Study-wide context: Acute-phase and convalescent COVID-19 samples originated in the United States, Italy and Spain. Nucleic acid was either cDNA or gDNA, and it came from T cells, B-cell-depleted T cells, or PBMCs.

The V gene's germline CDR1 is MGHRA and CDR2 YSYEKL. There are 17 residues in the CDR3. Trimming removed 0 bases from V and 2 bases from J, with 11 bases in between. Study processing details: By means of reference gene primer amplification, nucleated cell counts were estimated. Measured with immunoSEQ multiplex PCR; TCRdb has only the in-frame clones, and not every one. D and trimming come from the DNA, and the V and J calls and clone size come from that table. This table holds about 21,000 clones, 80% found once. The sample comprised peripheral blood. This chain connects TRBV4-1 to TRBJ2-6, with D possibly being TRBD2 (5 bases). This receptor was obtained from a man in his sixties with active COVID-19. CDR3 sequence: CASSQDPPGTGANVLTF. In DNA, the CDR3 is TGCGCCAGCAGCCAAGATCCGCCGGGGACTGGGGCCAACGTCCTGACTTTC.